Presented here are 10 T cell receptor beta chains from one specimen sequenced in a study of T cell repertoires in cytomegalovirus infection. Each CDR3 protein gets one entry after TCRdb re-called the reads with MiXCR. This table has just under 550,000 distinct CDR3 sequences, less than 30% appearing once. Material: PBMCs. These receptors came from a human donor in good health (CMV status not recorded). Some clones in this sample may be carry-over from other donors' samples.

The CDR3 sequence: CASSATGTGVLFTTNEQFF. Written as DNA, the CDR3 is TGCGCCAGCAGCGCCACCGGGACAGGGGTACTTTTTACCACCAATGAGCAGTTCTTC. The chain employs TRBV5-1 and TRBJ2-1; 10 bases align to TRBD1. This CDR3 comprises 19 residues. Looked up from germline, CDR1 is SGHRS and CDR2 is YFSETQ. Germline trimming cut 4 bases from V and 6 bases from J; bases unmatched to any gene: 19.

V and J are TRBV20-1 and TRBJ1-4, with D hard to call. Germline assignment: CDR1 DFQATT and CDR2 SNEGSKA (reference sequence). V lost 1 base and J lost 0, with 3 bases in between. The CDR3 runs to 13 residues. This chain's CDR3 is CSARVATNEKLFF. In nucleotides, the CDR3 is TGCAGTGCTAGAGTAGCAACTAATGAAAAACTGTTTTTT.

This clonotype was counted between two and nine times. This chain joins TRBV5-6 and TRBJ1-2; no clear D. The V end lost 5 bases, the J end lost 3 bases, and 17 bases lay between the germline ends. Germline V gene data show CDR1 as SGHDT and CDR2 as YYEEEE. The CDR3 has 15 residues. The CDR3 loop is CASSPGGQGDYGYTF. CDR3 nucleotides: TGTGCCAGCAGTCCCGGCGGCCAAGGAGACTATGGCTACACCTTC.

In this sample, this clonotype turned up a few times. The J gene is TRBJ2-3, the V gene TRBV7-8, with D possibly TRBD1 on 6 matching bases. V lost 5 bases, J lost 0 bases, and 9 bases lay in between. CDR1 and CDR2 (germline): SGHVS, FQNEAQ. The CDR3 runs to 14 residues. The CDR3, as DNA: TGTGCCAGCAGCGTTCAGGGGAGCACAGATACGCAGTATTTT. Its translation is CASSVQGSTDTQYF.

The rearrangement uses TRBV7-2 and TRBJ1-1; D is perhaps TRBD1 (6 bases). V was cut by 4 bases and J by 0 bases, with 12 bases left in between. CDR1 SGHTA and CDR2 FQGNSA come from the germline V gene. The CDR3 has 15 amino acids. CDR3 in DNA: TGTGCCAGCAGCTCCCGGACAGCTATGAACACTGAAGCTTTCTTT. Amino acid sequence: CASSSRTAMNTEAFF.

Only a few counts were recorded for this clonotype. The CDR3 sequence is CASRGGTLNRGRNNEQFF. In DNA form, the CDR3 reads TGTGCCAGTAGGGGAGGAACCCTTAACCGGGGCAGAAACAATGAGCAGTTCTTC. The V and J genes are TRBV19 and TRBJ2-1, with D possibly being TRBD2 (6 bases). The CDR3 is made up of 18 amino acids. The V end was cut by 6 bases, the J end by 5 bases, with 26 bases between. Germline values: CDR1 LNHDA, CDR2 SQIVND (reference sequence).

This clonotype was observed a few times. This rearrangement joins TRBV11-3 to TRBJ2-5; 11 bases agree with TRBD2. The CDR3 length is 13 residues. Per the germline V gene, CDR1 is SGHNT and CDR2 is YENEEA. V shed 5 bases, J shed 7 bases, and the junction held 3 bases outside the gene matches. CDR3 sequence: CASSPGTSGTQYF. CDR3 DNA: TGTGCCAGCAGCCCGGGGACTAGCGGGACCCAGTACTTC.

This clonotype was seen only a few times. The rearrangement links TRBV7-8 to TRBJ2-1, with 11 bases identical to TRBD2. CDR3 length equals 16 residues. Losses at the gene ends were 5 bases for V and 10 bases for J; bases not matched to a gene: 13. From germline, CDR1 is SGHVS and CDR2 FQNEAQ. The CDR3, as DNA: TGTGCCAGCAGCGGACTGGTAGCGGGGGGGGTCAGCGAGCAGTTCTTC. Residues: CASSGLVAGGVSEQFF.

V gene TRBV5-1 combines with J gene TRBJ2-3; 9 bases agree with TRBD2. CDR3 length: 18 residues. The ends lost 0 bases at V and 3 bases at J; junction bases unmatched: 11. Germline loops: CDR1 SGHRS, CDR2 YFSETQ. CDR3 loop: CASSLGGTLAGLTDTQYF. The CDR3 nucleotides read TGCGCCAGCAGCTTGGGTGGCACGCTAGCGGGGCTAACAGATACGCAGTATTTT. The entire variable domain, with the rest obtained from reference TRBV5-1 and TRBJ2-3, is as follows: KAGVTQTPRYLIKTRGQQVTLSCSPISGHRSVSWYQQTPGQGLQFLFEYFSETQRNKGNFPGRFSGRQFSNSRSEMNVSTLELGDSALYLCASSLGGTLAGLTDTQYFGPGTRLTVL.

This chain uses TRBV4-1 with TRBJ1-3, with D hard to call. Germline CDR1 is MGHRA and CDR2 is YSYEKL. Trimming pared 1 base from V and 0 bases from J, leaving 7 bases between. This CDR3 has 15 amino acids. Here the CDR3 DNA reads TGCGCCAGCAGCCAAGTGACTGACTCTGGAAACACCATATATTTT. It codes for CASSQVTDSGNTIYF.